This T cell receptor (beta chain) appears in the sequencing data of a study of blood T cell repertoires in COVID-19. Across the whole study: COVID-19 samples, acute and convalescent, were from the United States, Italy and Spain. Sources were T cells, B-cell-depleted T cells, or PBMCs; the material itself was cDNA or gDNA.

The ends were cut back, 4 bases at V and 4 bases at J, with 14 bases in the middle. The CDR3 contains 15 residues. CDR1 MGHRA and CDR2 YSYEKL come from the germline V gene. Original processing notes: It was from reference gene primer amplification that nucleated cell counts were estimated. TCRdb keeps only in-frame clones here, not all; method: immunoSEQ multiplex PCR. That table gives V, J and clone size, and the DNA gave D and trimming. Of fewer than 400,000 clones detected, about 87% appear once; the ten largest clones hold 3%. The specimen was peripheral blood. This sequence was found in a human donor in a cohort sampled during active COVID-19. This chain joins TRBV4-1 and TRBJ1-5; D is unclear. CDR3 sequence (DNA): TGCGCCAGCAGCCCAATTGGACGGAGGAATCAGCCCCAGCATTTT. The encoded protein is CASSPIGRRNQPQHF.